This T cell receptor (beta chain) stems from a study of identical twins. Findings of the study overall: The presence of invariant MAIT and iNKT cells could partly confound analyses of zero-insertion sequences.

Trimming stripped 2 bases from V and 1 base from J, with 8 bases between. This CDR3 spans 14 amino acids. The germline V gene encodes CDR1 SEHNR and CDR2 FQNEAQ (reference sequence). This clonotype showed up just a few times. Its antigen is not known. TCRdb ran MiXCR on the 5' RACE reads and lists one entry per CDR3 protein. In the table there are 540,000 or so distinct CDR3 sequences, approximately 20% of which are singletons. This same sample was also part of a study on yellow fever vaccine responses in identical twins.

The sequence came from a woman under 30 in good health. Sequencing used CD4+ T cells sorted from blood. The chain joins TRBV7-9 to TRBJ1-1; the D gene is possibly TRBD1 (5 bases). In nucleotides, the CDR3 is TGTGCCAGCAGCTTACAGGGAAAGAACACTGAAGCTTTCTTT. Translated, it gives CASSLQGKNTEAFF. The full variable domain, completed using reference TRBV7-9 and TRBJ1-1, is DTGVSQNPRHKITKRGQNVTFRCDPISEHNRLYWYRQTLGQGPEFLTYFQNEAQLEKSRLLSDRFSAERPKGSFSTLEIQRTEQGDSAMYLCASSLQGKNTEAFFGQGTRLTVV.